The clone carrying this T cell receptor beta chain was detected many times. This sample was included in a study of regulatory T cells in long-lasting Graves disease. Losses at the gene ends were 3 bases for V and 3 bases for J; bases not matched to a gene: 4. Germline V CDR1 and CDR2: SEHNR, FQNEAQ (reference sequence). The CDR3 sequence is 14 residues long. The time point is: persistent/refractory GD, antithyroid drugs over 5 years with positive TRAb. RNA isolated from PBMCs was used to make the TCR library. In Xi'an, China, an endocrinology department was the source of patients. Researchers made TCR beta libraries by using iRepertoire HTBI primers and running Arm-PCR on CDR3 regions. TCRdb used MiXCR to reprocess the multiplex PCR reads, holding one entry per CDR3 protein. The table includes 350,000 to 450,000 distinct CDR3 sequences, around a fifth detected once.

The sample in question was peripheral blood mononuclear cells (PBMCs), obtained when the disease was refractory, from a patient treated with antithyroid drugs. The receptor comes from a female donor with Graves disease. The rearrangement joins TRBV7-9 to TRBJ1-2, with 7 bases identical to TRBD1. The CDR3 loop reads CASSLGQWDYGYTF. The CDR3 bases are TGTGCCAGCAGCTTGGGACAGTGGGACTATGGCTACACCTTC.